Presented here are 13 T cell receptor beta chains from one specimen sequenced in a study of T cells in Graves' hyperthyroidism and ophthalmopathy. Regions amplified from RNA transcripts were the TCR beta CDR3 regions. HTBI primers were the set used in a first-round RT-PCR of the TCR CDR3. TCRdb re-called the multiplex PCR reads with MiXCR, one entry per CDR3 protein. Of around 240,000 distinct CDR3 sequences in the sample, 13% to 15% were seen once. The sequencing input was blood. These receptors were taken from a woman aged 35 to 49 with Graves' hyperthyroidism that later progressed to Graves' ophthalmopathy.

The sample holds many counts of this clonotype. The chain joins TRBV6-1 to TRBJ1-1; 8 nucleotides line up with TRBD1. The V and J ends lost 6 bases and 0 bases, in that order; junction bases with no gene match: 12. The CDR3 length is 17 residues. CDR1 is MNHNS and CDR2 is SASEGT in the germline V gene. The DNA for the CDR3 is TGTGCCAGCAGGCCTCAGACAGGGGCCAACATGAACACTGAAGCTTTCTTT. This gives the protein CASRPQTGANMNTEAFF.

This clonotype was seen more than once but under ten times. V and J are TRBV19 and TRBJ1-5, with D unclear. The CDR3 spans 15 residues. Per the germline V gene, CDR1 is LNHDA and CDR2 is SQIVND (reference sequence). V lost 6 bases and J 0 bases, leaving 12 bases between the germline ends. CDR3 residues: CASSWQTYSNQPQHF. The CDR3 DNA reads TGTGCCAGTAGCTGGCAGACATATAGCAATCAGCCCCAGCATTTT.

The chain joins TRBV28 to TRBJ2-5; TRBD2 matches at 15 bases. Germline V gene data show CDR1 as MDHEN and CDR2 as SYDVKM. The J segment lost 4 bases and the V segment lost 5 bases, leaving 8 bases of the junction unmatched. This CDR3 region has 17 residues. The CDR3 here is CASSHPWTSGRGETQYF. As DNA, the CDR3 is TGTGCCAGCAGTCATCCATGGACTAGCGGGAGGGGAGAGACCCAGTACTTC.

This clonotype was observed many times. CDR3 nucleotides: TGTGCCAGCAGTTACTCGAGGGGGCGGACCACAGATACGCAGTATTTT. Protein product: CASSYSRGRTTDTQYF. The chain links TRBV6-5 to TRBJ2-3; 7 bases are shared with TRBD1. Germline CDR1 MNHEY, CDR2 SVGAGI. This CDR3 is built from 16 residues. The trim removed 0 bases at V and 2 bases at J, leaving 5 bases unmatched.

The chain employs TRBV6-1 and TRBJ2-1; D is possibly TRBD1 (5 bases). The CDR3 is made up of 14 amino acids. Germline CDR1 and CDR2: MNHNS and SASEGT. Trimming pared 3 bases from V and 6 bases from J, leaving 12 bases between. CDR3 in amino acids: CASSEMAGLNEQFF. Here the CDR3 DNA reads TGTGCCAGCAGTGAGATGGCAGGGCTCAATGAGCAGTTCTTC.

In this sample, this clonotype turned up a few times. The gene calls are TRBV19 and TRBJ2-5, with a weak D call TRBD2 (7 bases). V gave up 3 bases and J gave up 5 bases, with 13 bases separating them. This CDR3 has 14 residues. Germline values: CDR1 LNHDA, CDR2 SQIVND (reference sequence). The CDR3 bases are TGTGCCAGTAGTATGCGGGGGCCGAGGGAGACCCAGTACTTC. It yields the protein CASSMRGPRETQYF.

This clonotype was seen many times. This sequence joins TRBV29-1 and TRBJ2-1; D is possibly TRBD1 (5 bases). The CDR3 loop spans 14 amino acids. CDR1 and CDR2 (germline): SQVTM, ANQGSEA. V lost 3 bases and J 7 bases, leaving 16 bases between the germline ends. The CDR3 region is CSVDLGRVGNEQFF. CDR3 sequence (DNA): TGCAGCGTTGACCTTGGCAGGGTGGGTAATGAGCAGTTCTTC.

CDR3 DNA sequence: TGTGCCAGCAGTTACTACGGAGGGACCGGGACTAGCGTCTACGAGCAGTACTTC. Protein: CASSYYGGTGTSVYEQYF. The chain employs TRBV6-9 and TRBJ2-7; 10 nucleotides match TRBD2. From germline, CDR1 is MNHGY and CDR2 SVAAGI. This CDR3 is built from 18 residues. J was trimmed by 3 bases and V by 3 bases; bases with no gene match: 14.

At least ten counts were recorded for this clonotype. This chain connects TRBV18 to TRBJ1-6, with 8 bases fitting TRBD1. The CDR3 runs 14 residues. Trimming removed 2 bases from V and 10 bases from J; junction bases left unmatched: 4. Germline-derived CDR1 and CDR2 are KGHSH and LQKENI. CDR3 nucleotide sequence: TGTGCCAGCTCACCAGTTTCAGGGGGCTCACCCCTCCACTTT. Translated: CASSPVSGGSPLHF.

V gene TRBV27 combines with J gene TRBJ2-4; D possibly corresponds to TRBD1 (6 bases). Trimming took 3 bases from V and 7 from J, leaving 13 bases between them. This CDR3 comprises 14 residues. The germline gives CDR1 MNHEY, CDR2 SMNVEV (reference sequence). This CDR3 reads CASSLTGTANIQYF. The CDR3 DNA follows: TGTGCCAGCAGTTTGACAGGAACGGCGAACATTCAGTACTTC.

The table lists this clonotype with a few counts. This chain joins TRBV5-8 and TRBJ2-7, with 7 bases that match TRBD2. Germline assignment: CDR1 SGHTS and CDR2 YDEGEE. CDR3 length equals 18 residues. V lost 3 bases to trimming and J lost 4 bases; unmatched junction nucleotides: 19. CDR3 region: CASSSALGRAGVFYEQYF. For the CDR3, the DNA is TGTGCCAGCAGCTCCGCACTTGGGCGGGCGGGAGTTTTTTACGAGCAGTACTTC.

This clonotype has at least ten counts. The chain employs TRBV6-5 and TRBJ1-1, with D perhaps TRBD1 (5 bases). This CDR3 is built from 16 residues. Germline V gives CDR1 MNHEY, CDR2 SVGAGI. Trimming took off 0 bases at V and 5 bases at J, with 16 bases between the two ends. DNA of the CDR3: TGTGCCAGCAGTTACTCGAGTCCGGGGCGAGGGACTGAAGCTTTCTTT. It is translated as CASSYSSPGRGTEAFF.

This clonotype was found many times. This rearrangement joins TRBV20-1 to TRBJ1-4; D uncertain. The CDR3 runs to 13 residues. V was trimmed by 1 base and J by 4 bases, leaving 7 bases between them. Germline V gene lookup returns CDR1 DFQATT and CDR2 SNEGSKA (reference sequence). CDR3 sequence reads: CSARGKFNEKLFF. CDR3 DNA: TGCAGTGCTAGAGGCAAGTTTAATGAAAAACTGTTTTTT.